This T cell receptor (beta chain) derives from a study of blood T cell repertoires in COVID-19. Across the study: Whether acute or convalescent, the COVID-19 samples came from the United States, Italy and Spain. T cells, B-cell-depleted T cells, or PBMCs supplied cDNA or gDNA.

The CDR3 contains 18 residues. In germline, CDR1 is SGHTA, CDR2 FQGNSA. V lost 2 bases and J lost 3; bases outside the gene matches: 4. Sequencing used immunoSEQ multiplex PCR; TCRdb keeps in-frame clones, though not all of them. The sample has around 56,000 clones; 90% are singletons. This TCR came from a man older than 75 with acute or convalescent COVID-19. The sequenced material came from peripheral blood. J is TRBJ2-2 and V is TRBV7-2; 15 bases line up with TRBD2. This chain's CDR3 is CASSLRGLAGGDTGELFF. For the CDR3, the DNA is TGTGCCAGCAGCTTACGCGGACTAGCGGGGGGGGACACCGGGGAGCTGTTTTTT.